The clone carrying this T cell receptor (beta chain) was seen a handful of times. Its specificity is not known. This CDR3 has 15 residues. V gave up 1 base and J gave up 5 bases; unmatched junction bases: 6. CDR1 is LGHNA and CDR2 is YNFKEQ in the germline V gene. The data were obtained in a study of T cell repertoires in cytomegalovirus infection. As for the study in general: Public TCR beta signature analysis indicated the presence of both CMV infection and matching HLA type.

TCRdb itself ran the reads through MiXCR, one entry per CDR3 protein. The data hold 900,000 to 950,000 distinct CDR3 sequences, with approximately 31% observed a single time. Material: cultured CD8+ T cells from PBMCs, obtained from culture after CMV antigen stimulation. This clonotype was obtained from a human donor in good health (CMV status not recorded). Some clones in this sample may be carry-over from other donors' samples. The chain carries TRBV4-2 and TRBJ1-1; TRBD1 agrees at 8 bases. CDR3 nucleotides: TGTGCCAGCAGCCAAGGACAGACAGGGGTGACTGAAGCTTTCTTT. It translates to CASSQGQTGVTEAFF.